One and the same sample provided the 11 T cell receptor beta chains below, sequenced in a study of OX40 agonist ivuxolimab in advanced cancers. Sequenced by immunoSEQ multiplex PCR; TCRdb stores in-frame clones only, minus some. The profile shows 75,000 to 95,000 clones, about 91% of them singletons. The input for sequencing was CD4+ or CD8+ T cells sorted from blood, taken in a trial of the OX40 agonist ivuxolimab. The receptors were sampled from an adult with an advanced solid tumor such as melanoma, head and neck, liver or kidney cancer.

The rearrangement links TRBV7-2 to TRBJ2-3; no clear D gene. The CDR3 totals 15 residues. Trimming took 2 bases from V and 0 from J, leaving 9 bases between them. CDR1 SGHTA and CDR2 FQGNSA come from the germline V gene. CDR3 nucleotides: TGTGCCAGCAGCTTAATGGGAAGTAGCACAGATACGCAGTATTTT. Translated, it gives CASSLMGSSTDTQYF. Complete variable domain (other parts from reference TRBV7-2 and TRBJ2-3): GAGVSQSPSNKVTEKGKDVELRCDPISGHTALYWYRQSLGQGLEFLIYFQGNSAPDKSGLPSDRFSAERTGGSVSTLTIQRTQQEDSAVYLCASSLMGSSTDTQYFGPGTRLTVL.

The CDR3 region has the DNA TGTGCCAGCAGCCCGGGACAGAGCTATGGCTACACCTTC. It codes for CASSPGQSYGYTF. The chain links TRBV6-1 to TRBJ1-2; 7 bases are a match to TRBD1. The CDR3 is made up of 13 amino acids. J gave up 4 bases and V 6 bases, and 5 bases lay outside the gene matches. Germline V gene lookup returns CDR1 MNHNS and CDR2 SASEGT.

The genes are TRBV5-1 and TRBJ2-5, with 13 bases lining up with TRBD2. Trimming took 3 bases from V and 5 from J; bases not matched to a gene: 1. The CDR3 has 14 residues. Germline V CDR1 and CDR2: SGHRS, YFSETQ. The CDR3, as DNA: TGCGCCAGCAGCTCACTAGCGGGGGGGGAGACCCAGTACTTC. Translating gives CASSSLAGGETQYF.

V is TRBV5-4 and J is TRBJ1-6; no definite D call. Trimming took off 1 base at V and 4 bases at J, with 6 bases between the two ends. CDR3 length equals 14 residues. Germline V gives CDR1 SGHNT, CDR2 YYREEE (reference sequence). The CDR3 region is CASSLNGYNSPLHF. Written as DNA, the CDR3 is TGTGCCAGCAGCTTGAATGGGTATAATTCACCCCTCCACTTT.

The chain has TRBV4-2 and TRBJ1-1; D is uncertain. Germline CDR1 is LGHNA and CDR2 is YNFKEQ. This CDR3 has 14 amino acids. The ends were cut back, 5 bases at V and 3 bases at J, with 13 bases in the middle. The CDR3 loop reads CASSLVGRDTEAFF. In DNA form, the CDR3 reads TGTGCCAGCAGCTTGGTTGGGCGGGACACTGAAGCTTTCTTT.

This clone showed up just a few times. The J gene is TRBJ1-1, the V gene TRBV5-1; no clear D gene. This CDR3 is built from 14 residues. CDR1 SGHRS and CDR2 YFSETQ come from the germline V gene. Deletions cut 0 bases from V and 5 bases from J, with 11 bases between. The CDR3 DNA reads TGCGCCAGCAGCTTGGGTGCCTCGGGAACTGAAGCTTTCTTT. It yields the protein CASSLGASGTEAFF.

The CDR3 bases are TGTGCCAGCAGCTTAGTAGCAGGGGCGGACACTGAAGCTTTCTTT. It is translated as CASSLVAGADTEAFF. The rearrangement uses TRBV11-2 and TRBJ1-1, with D possibly TRBD1 on 6 matching bases. CDR3 length: 15 residues. With 1 base removed from V and 3 bases from J, the gap between germline ends came to 12 bases. Germline assignment: CDR1 SGHAT and CDR2 FQNNGV. The complete variable domain, with remaining parts taken from reference TRBV11-2 and TRBJ1-1, reads EAGVAQSPRYKIIEKRQSVAFWCNPISGHATLYWYQQILGQGPKLLIQFQNNGVVDDSQLPKDRFSAERLKGVDSTLKIQPAKLEDSAVYLCASSLVAGADTEAFFGQGTRLTVV.

The genes are TRBV5-1 and TRBJ1-5; a possible D gene is TRBD1 (6 bases). V lost 2 bases and J lost 3, with 9 bases in between. The V gene's germline CDR1 is SGHRS and CDR2 YFSETQ. The CDR3 contains 14 residues. CDR3 coding DNA: TGCGCCAGCAGCTTTGGGGGCGACAATCAGCCCCAGCATTTT. Amino acids: CASSFGGDNQPQHF.

The V gene is TRBV19, the J gene TRBJ2-2; 14 positions match TRBD2. Germline V gene lookup returns CDR1 LNHDA and CDR2 SQIVND (reference sequence). Losses at the gene ends were 3 bases for V and 0 bases for J; bases not matched to a gene: 0. CDR3 length: 17 amino acids. This CDR3 reads CASSMGLAGANTGELFF. CDR3 DNA sequence: TGTGCCAGTAGTATGGGACTAGCGGGAGCGAACACCGGGGAGCTGTTTTTT.

V gene TRBV6-1 combines with J gene TRBJ1-1, with D unresolved. CDR1 and CDR2 from the germline V gene are MNHNS and SASEGT. The CDR3 sequence is 13 residues long. V gave up 8 bases and J gave up 1 base, with 11 bases separating them. The CDR3 DNA sequence: TGTGCCAGCCGCAGGACGCAGAACACTGAAGCTTTCTTT. Its translation: CASRRTQNTEAFF.

This clone showed up just a few times. The J gene is TRBJ2-1, the V gene TRBV19; 7 bases are a match to TRBD1. With 9 bases clipped from V and 4 bases from J, the junction kept 9 bases outside the gene matches. Germline loops: CDR1 LNHDA, CDR2 SQIVND (reference sequence). The CDR3 extends over 14 amino acids. CDR3 protein: CASGQVQRYNEQFF. In DNA form, the CDR3 reads TGTGCCAGCGGACAGGTTCAGCGATACAATGAGCAGTTCTTC.